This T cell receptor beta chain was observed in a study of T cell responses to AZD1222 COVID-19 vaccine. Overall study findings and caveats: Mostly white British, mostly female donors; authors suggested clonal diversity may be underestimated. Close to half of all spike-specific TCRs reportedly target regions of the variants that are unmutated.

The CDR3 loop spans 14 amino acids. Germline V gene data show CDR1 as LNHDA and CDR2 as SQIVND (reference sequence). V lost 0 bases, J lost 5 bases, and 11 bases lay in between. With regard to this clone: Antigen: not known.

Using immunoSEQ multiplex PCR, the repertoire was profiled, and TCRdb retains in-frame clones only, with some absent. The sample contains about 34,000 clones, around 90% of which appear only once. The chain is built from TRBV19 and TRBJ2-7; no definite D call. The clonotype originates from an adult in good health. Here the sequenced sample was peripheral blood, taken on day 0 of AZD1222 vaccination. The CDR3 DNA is TGTGCCAGTAGTATAGATCTATTCCGGAACGAGCAGTACTTC. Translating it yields CASSIDLFRNEQYF.